This T cell receptor beta chain was recorded in a study of blood T cell repertoires in COVID-19. Original processing methods: Reference gene primer amplification gave nucleated cell count estimates. Using immunoSEQ multiplex PCR, the repertoire was profiled, and TCRdb retains in-frame clones only, with some absent. V, J and clone size were drawn from that table, and D and trimming were deduced from the DNA. The data contain about 210,000 clones, roughly 86% of them singletons. From germline, CDR1 is SGHRS and CDR2 YFSETQ. The ends lost 2 bases at V and 9 bases at J; junction bases unmatched: 5. The CDR3 spans 13 residues.

This sequence joins TRBV5-1 and TRBJ2-1; 7 nucleotides line up with TRBD1. Sequenced: peripheral blood. This TCR derives from a man in his sixties with acute or convalescent COVID-19. CDR3 region: CASSFQTGVEQFF. The CDR3 DNA reads as TGCGCCAGCAGCTTTCAAACAGGGGTTGAGCAGTTCTTC.